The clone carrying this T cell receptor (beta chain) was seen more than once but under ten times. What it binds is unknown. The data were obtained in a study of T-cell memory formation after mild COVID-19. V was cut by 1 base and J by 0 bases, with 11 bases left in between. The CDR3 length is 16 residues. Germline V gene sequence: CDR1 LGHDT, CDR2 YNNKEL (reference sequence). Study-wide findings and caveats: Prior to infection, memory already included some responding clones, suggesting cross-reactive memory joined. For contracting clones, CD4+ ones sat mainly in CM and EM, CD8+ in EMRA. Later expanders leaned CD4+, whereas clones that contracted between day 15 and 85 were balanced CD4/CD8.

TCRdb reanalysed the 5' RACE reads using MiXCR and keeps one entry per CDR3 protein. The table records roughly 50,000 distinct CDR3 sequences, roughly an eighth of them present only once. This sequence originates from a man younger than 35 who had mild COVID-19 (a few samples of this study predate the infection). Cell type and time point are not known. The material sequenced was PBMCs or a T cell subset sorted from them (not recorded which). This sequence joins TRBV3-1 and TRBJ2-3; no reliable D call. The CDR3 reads CASSQVSTASTDTQYF. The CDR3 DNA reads TGTGCCAGCAGCCAAGTATCGACGGCTAGCACAGATACGCAGTATTTT.